The source of this T cell receptor beta chain is a study of CXCR3-negative and CXCR3-positive naive CD8 T cells. The CDR3 contains 13 residues. Germline V gives CDR1 KGHSH, CDR2 LQKENI. UMI-labeled 5' RACE TRB cDNA libraries were prepared from the cells. TCRdb reprocessed the 5' RACE reads, with one entry per CDR3 protein and no DNA. This table holds fewer than 80,000 distinct CDR3 sequences. The clonotype originates from a human donor in good health. Some clones in this sample may be carry-over from other donors' samples. The sample taken for sequencing was naive CXCR3- CD8+ T cells from blood. Regarding subset: CD45RO-CCR7+CD27+CD95- naive CD8+ T cells lacking CXCR3 (TNR3-). This chain links TRBV18 with TRBJ2-2. The CDR3 sequence is CASSPPETGELFF.